This TCR beta chain was identified during a study of CD8 T cells in Susac syndrome. Study observations and caveats: The authors acknowledged that their TCR sequencing and HLA analysis involved a relatively small number of individuals.

Random hexamers primed reverse transcription of about 0.5 to 1 ug RNA. Amplification of TCR beta CDR3 used immunoSEQ multiplex PCR across 54 Vbeta and 13 Jbeta. TCRdb independently ran MiXCR on the immunoSEQ multiplex PCR reads; one entry per CDR3 protein. The sample holds 130,000 or so distinct CDR3 sequences, 75% to 90% seen once. With regard to this clonotype: Its antigen is as yet unknown.

TEMRA cells were FACS-enriched, and CD8+ and CD4+ T cells were isolated negatively. The CDR3 totals 16 residues. Trimming took 1 base from V and 5 from J; bases not matched to a gene: 5. Germline CDR1 is SEHNR and CDR2 is FQNEAQ (reference sequence). Sequencing was performed on CD8+ T cells from PBMCs. This TCR was sampled from a human donor with multiple sclerosis. The chain joins TRBV7-9 to TRBJ2-3; 11 bases match TRBD2. The CDR3 loop reads CASSLGLAGILDTQYF. The CDR3 region has the DNA TGTGCCAGCAGCTTAGGACTAGCGGGAATTTTAGATACGCAGTATTTT.